A single sample gave rise to the 30 T cell receptor beta chains below, sequenced in a study of low-dose radiotherapy and immunotherapy resistance in tumors. The time point: after trial treatment. Treatment given: LDRT plus nivolumab, ipilimumab, low-dose cyclophosphamide and aspirin (RACIN trial). Gene-specific TRAV and TRBV primers were used for first-strand cDNA, covering alpha and beta chains. A roughly 20-cycle PCR with a constant-region primer and V-primer adapter amplified TCRs. TCRdb analysed the reads with MiXCR anew, one entry per CDR3 protein. The sample has roughly 100,000 distinct CDR3 sequences, less than 25% seen once; the top ten hold about 4%. Sequencing was performed on PBMCs, taken after low-dose radiotherapy plus immunotherapy. All receptors derive from a male donor with prostate cancer.

This clonotype was found many times. J is TRBJ2-2 and V is TRBV5-1, with D tentatively TRBD1 (5 bases). Germline CDR1 is SGHRS and CDR2 is YFSETQ. This CDR3 contains 15 residues. V was cut by 5 bases and J by 0 bases, with 11 bases left in between. In DNA form, the CDR3 reads TGCGCCAGCAGAAGGGGTGGCCCGAACACCGGGGAGCTGTTTTTT. This codes for CASRRGGPNTGELFF. The entire variable domain, with the rest obtained from reference TRBV5-1 and TRBJ2-2, is as follows: KAGVTQTPRYLIKTRGQQVTLSCSPISGHRSVSWYQQTPGQGLQFLFEYFSETQRNKGNFPGRFSGRQFSNSRSEMNVSTLELGDSALYLCASRRGGPNTGELFFGEGSRLTVL.

At least ten counts were recorded for this clonotype. In DNA form, the CDR3 reads TGTGCCAGCAGCCAAGATGCGGGGGGGACAGGGTATAGCGCAGATACGCAGTATTTT. It codes for CASSQDAGGTGYSADTQYF. The chain uses TRBV4-2 and TRBJ2-3, with D perhaps being TRBD1 or TRBD2 (9 bases each). Germline CDR1 is LGHNA and CDR2 is YNFKEQ. The CDR3 consists of 19 residues. The ends were cut back, 0 bases at V and 4 bases at J, with 23 bases in the middle.

Many counts were recorded for this clonotype. CDR3 in amino acids: CASPPAGAGELFF. In DNA, the CDR3 is TGTGCCAGTCCCCCCGCGGGGGCCGGGGAGCTGTTTTTT. V gene TRBV21-1 combines with J gene TRBJ2-2; whether TRBD1, the table's D call, matches the DNA was not checked. TRBV21-1 is assigned pseudogene status. There are 13 residues in the CDR3.

Concerning this clonotype: A far larger clone lies a single base away; this is likely a read error. The gene calls are TRBV5-1 and TRBJ2-1; 9 nucleotides align to TRBD2. The germline gives CDR1 SGHRS, CDR2 YFSETQ. Trimming cost V 7 bases and J 10 bases; bases outside gene matches: 21. The CDR3 is 17 residues long. Written as DNA, the CDR3 is TGCGCCAGCGAACCCTGGGGTAGCGGGGGACCCTCCTACGAGCAGTTCTTC. Its protein product is CASEPWGSGGPSYEQFF.

The chain combines TRBV5-6 with TRBJ1-2; 10 bases agree with TRBD1. CDR1 is SGHDT, CDR2 YYEEEE, per germline. Germline trimming cut 0 bases from V and 0 bases from J; bases unmatched to any gene: 5. The CDR3 is 17 amino acids. CDR3 nucleotides: TGTGCCAGCAGCTTGGGTCCCGGGACAGGGGCTAACTATGGCTACACCTTC. Its protein is CASSLGPGTGANYGYTF. Full variable domain (outside the CDR3, taken from reference TRBV5-6 and TRBJ1-2): DAGVTQSPTHLIKTRGQQVTLRCSPKSGHDTVSWYQQALGQGPQFIFQYYEEEERQRGNFPDRFSGHQFPNYSSELNVNALLLGDSALYLCASSLGPGTGANYGYTFGSGTRLTVV.

There are many counts of this clonotype. J is TRBJ2-2 and V is TRBV20-1; TRBD1 agrees at 8 bases. The junction had 9 bases not matched to a gene; V was cut back by 6 bases and J by 6 bases. This CDR3 has 14 amino acids. Germline assignment: CDR1 DFQATT and CDR2 SNEGSKA (reference sequence). This CDR3 is CSAPAQGDAGELFF. The DNA of the CDR3 is TGCAGTGCCCCCGCACAGGGGGACGCCGGGGAGCTGTTTTTT.

This clonotype showed up many times. The chain couples TRBV3-1 to TRBJ2-1; TRBD2 aligns across 10 bases. Germline values: CDR1 LGHDT, CDR2 YNNKEL (reference sequence). The J segment lost 9 bases and the V segment lost 4 bases, leaving 6 bases of the junction unmatched. The CDR3 is 14 residues long. CDR3 loop: CASSRSGGAVEQFF. In nucleotides, the CDR3 is TGTGCCAGCAGCCGAAGCGGGGGGGCCGTTGAGCAGTTCTTC.

Remarks on this clonotype: A read error is likely here: a far larger clone is one base away. The chain joins TRBV5-3 to TRBJ2-3; 7 bases line up with TRBD1. TRBV5-3 is designated an ORF whose function remains uncertain. This CDR3 contains 18 residues. The trim removed 8 bases at V and 3 bases at J, leaving 21 bases unmatched. The CDR3 bases are TGTGCCAGCAGCCCAATAAGTGGGGCTAGCAGGGGGACAGATACGCAGTATTTT. Its protein is CASSPISGASRGTDTQYF.

Ten or more counts support this clonotype. The chain combines TRBV6-5 with TRBJ2-7, with 8 bases matching TRBD1. J lost 2 bases, V lost 4 bases, and 4 bases had no gene match. The CDR3 has 14 residues. Per the germline V gene, CDR1 is MNHEY and CDR2 is SVGAGI. The CDR3 DNA reads as TGTGCCAGCAGTTTCAGGGGGCTCACCTACGAGCAGTACTTC. Residues: CASSFRGLTYEQYF.

On this clonotype: A much bigger clone sits one base away, suggesting this may be a read error. V gene TRBV6-2 or TRBV6-3 combines with J gene TRBJ2-1; D may match TRBD1 or TRBD2 (5 bases each). Per germline, CDR1 MNHEY and CDR2 SVGEGT. The CDR3 has 15 amino acids. V lost 2 bases and J lost 13, with 21 bases in between. DNA for the CDR3: TGTGCCAGCAGTTACCTCGGCAGGGACGGAGACATTCAGTTCTTC. This translates into CASSYLGRDGDIQFF.

This clonotype showed up just a few times. The chain carries TRBV7-2 and TRBJ1-5; D not certain. The CDR3 is 14 amino acids. Deletions cut 3 bases from V and 3 bases from J, with 9 bases between. Germline loops: CDR1 SGHTA, CDR2 FQGNSA. In DNA form, the CDR3 reads TGTGCCAGCAGCTTCTCACAAGTCAATCAGCCCCAGCATTTT. Amino acid sequence: CASSFSQVNQPQHF.

Details on this clonotype: This may arise from a read error, as a much more abundant clone is one base away. This sequence joins TRBV15 and TRBJ2-1; 9 positions agree with TRBD1. The J segment lost 13 bases and the V segment lost 4 bases, leaving 11 bases of the junction unmatched. CDR3 size: 14 residues. The germline V gene encodes CDR1 LNHNV and CDR2 YYDKDF (reference sequence). CDR3 nucleotides: TGTGCCACCAGCATTAACAGGGGGCAAGAGACCCAGTTCTTC. This codes for CATSINRGQETQFF.

This clonotype was counted at least ten times. V and J are TRBV14 and TRBJ2-2, with a tentative D call TRBD2 (6 bases). Trimming shortened V by 0 bases and J by 4 bases, and 18 bases separated the two germline ends. The germline CDR1 and CDR2 sequences are SGHDN and FVKESK. The length of the CDR3 is 18 residues. In DNA form, the CDR3 reads TGTGCCAGCAGCCAAGAGCGCGGGGCCAACTGGCGCACCGGGGAGCTGTTTTTT. This encodes CASSQERGANWRTGELFF.

Ten or more counts support this clonotype. The rearrangement uses TRBV18 and TRBJ1-5; possibly TRBD1 for D (5 bases). Germline V gene data show CDR1 as KGHSH and CDR2 as LQKENI. Trimming removed 4 bases at V and 2 bases at J, with 9 bases between. The CDR3 runs to 14 residues. The CDR3 bases are TGTGCCAGCTCACAGGGGTGGGGCAATCAGCCCCAGCATTTT. As protein: CASSQGWGNQPQHF.

This clonotype came up once. The chain employs TRBV6-2 or TRBV6-3 and TRBJ1-1, with a tentative D call TRBD1 (5 bases). The CDR3 runs 12 residues. V lost 5 bases and J lost 9, with 13 bases in between. The germline V gene encodes CDR1 MNHEY and CDR2 SVGEGT. The CDR3 sequence: CASSGGTGQAFF. CDR3 bases: TGTGCCAGCAGTGGGGGGACGGGCCAAGCTTTCTTT.

The chain joins TRBV2 to TRBJ2-1; a weak D match, TRBD1 (6 bases). Germline V gives CDR1 SNHLY, CDR2 FYNNEI. V was trimmed by 5 bases and J by 4 bases, leaving 15 bases between them. CDR3 length: 15 residues. This CDR3 is CASSPLVGAYNEQFF. The CDR3 nucleotides are TGTGCCAGCAGTCCCCTGGTGGGGGCGTACAATGAGCAGTTCTTC.

Notes on this clonotype: Just one base apart from a much larger clone, this may be a read error. The chain carries TRBV9 and TRBJ2-3, with 12 bases fitting TRBD2. The CDR3 is 16 residues long. Germline V lookup: CDR1 SGDLS, CDR2 YYNGEE. The chain's CDR3 is CANSILAGGLSDTQYF. As DNA, the CDR3 is TGTGCCAACAGCATACTAGCGGGGGGCCTGTCAGATACGCAGTATTTT.

This clonotype came up many times. This chain connects TRBV12-3 or TRBV12-4 to TRBJ2-5; 8 bases are shared with TRBD2. The trim removed 2 bases at V and 5 bases at J, leaving 7 bases unmatched. This CDR3 contains 15 residues. The CDR3 region is CASSLLAGLSETQYF. In DNA form, the CDR3 reads TGTGCCAGCAGTTTATTAGCGGGGTTGTCCGAGACCCAGTACTTC.

This clonotype was seen repeatedly, ten times or more. The genes are TRBV30 and TRBJ2-4; 7 bases align to TRBD1. The CDR3 consists of 12 residues. V shed 7 bases and J 9 bases; nucleotides not matched to a gene: 9. Germline lookup yields CDR1 GTSNPN and CDR2 SVGIG (reference sequence). The CDR3 nucleotides read TGTGCCTCGGGACAGACCCAGGGCATTCAGTACTTC. Protein sequence: CASGQTQGIQYF.

Many counts were recorded for this clonotype. The chain links TRBV3-1 to TRBJ2-2; TRBD2 might be the D (5 bases). Trimming stripped 4 bases from V and 4 bases from J, with 16 bases between. In germline, CDR1 is LGHDT, CDR2 YNNKEL (reference sequence). The CDR3 sequence is 16 residues long. The CDR3 coding sequence is TGTGCCAGCAGCCCCCCGCGGGCATCCGCCACCGGGGAGCTGTTTTTT. This gives the protein CASSPPRASATGELFF.

This chain joins TRBV11-2 and TRBJ2-2; TRBD2 matches 11 bases. The trim removed 4 bases at V and 11 bases at J, leaving 9 bases unmatched. The CDR3 extends over 15 amino acids. The germline V gene has CDR1 SGHAT and CDR2 FQNNGV. This chain's CDR3 is CASSSNSGGAGELFF. CDR3 bases: TGTGCCAGCAGCTCAAATAGCGGGGGGGCTGGTGAGCTGTTTTTT.

At least ten counts were recorded for this clonotype. The chain employs TRBV29-1 and TRBJ2-3, with a weak D call TRBD1 (5 bases). The CDR3 consists of 13 residues. The germline gives CDR1 SQVTM, CDR2 ANQGSEA. V lost 3 bases, J lost 2 bases, and 9 bases lay in between. The CDR3 region is CSVDRAYTDTQYF. In DNA, the CDR3 is TGCAGCGTTGACAGGGCTTACACAGATACGCAGTATTTT.

Worth noting for this clonotype: This is likely an artifact of a read error, given a far larger clone one base away. The genes are TRBV14 and TRBJ2-7; 12 bases agree with TRBD2. V lost 2 bases and J lost 7; bases outside the gene matches: 9. The CDR3 has 16 residues. CDR1 and CDR2 (germline): SGHDN, FVKESK. This chain's CDR3 is CASSQLLAGGDNEQYF. The CDR3 DNA sequence: TGTGCCAGCAGCCAACTACTAGCGGGGGGCGACAATGAGCAGTACTTC.

This clonotype was observed at least ten times. The chain links TRBV5-4 to TRBJ2-3; 14 nucleotides agree with TRBD2. From germline, CDR1 is SGHNT and CDR2 YYREEE (reference sequence). V was clipped by 2 bases and J by 2 bases; unmatched bases: 4. The CDR3 contains 17 residues. The CDR3 protein is CASSFGLAGGFTDTQYF. The CDR3 DNA sequence: TGTGCCAGCAGCTTCGGACTAGCGGGGGGTTTCACAGATACGCAGTATTTT. Drawing the rest from reference TRBV5-4 and TRBJ2-3, the complete variable domain is ETGVTQSPTHLIKTRGQQVTLRCSSQSGHNTVSWYQQALGQGPQFIFQYYREEENGRGNFPPRFSGLQFPNYSSELNVNALELDDSALYLCASSFGLAGGFTDTQYFGPGTRLTVL.

The chain carries TRBV9 and TRBJ1-4; TRBD1 matches 8 bases. The CDR3 has 15 amino acids. Unmatched junction bases numbered 8, after V lost 5 bases and J lost 5 bases. Germline V gene lookup returns CDR1 SGDLS and CDR2 YYNGEE. CDR3 sequence reads: CASSAGDRINEKLFF. Written as DNA, the CDR3 is TGTGCCAGCAGTGCGGGGGACAGGATCAATGAAAAACTGTTTTTT.

This clonotype was seen ten or more times. For the CDR3, the DNA is TGCGCCAGCAGACAGGGGTCAACTAATGAAAAACTGTTTTTT. This gives the protein CASRQGSTNEKLFF. The V call is TRBV5-1, the J call TRBJ1-4; 7 bases map to TRBD1. V dropped 5 bases and J dropped 0; count of bases not matched to a gene: 1. Germline CDR1 and CDR2: SGHRS and YFSETQ. The CDR3 consists of 14 residues.

This rearrangement joins TRBV4-2 to TRBJ2-1; 7 nucleotides line up with TRBD2. V lost 4 bases, J lost 6 bases, and 9 bases stayed unmatched. Germline V gene data show CDR1 as LGHNA and CDR2 as YNFKEQ. The CDR3 covers 15 residues. CDR3 protein: CASSPSREISNEQFF. CDR3 nucleotide sequence: TGTGCCAGCAGCCCCTCGCGGGAGATTAGCAATGAGCAGTTCTTC.

For this clonotype: Only one base separates this from a far larger clonotype, so it likely reflects a read error. The gene calls are TRBV2 and TRBJ1-1; TRBD1 aligns across 7 bases. There are 15 residues in the CDR3. Germline CDR1 SNHLY, CDR2 FYNNEI. The trim removed 6 bases at V and 3 bases at J, leaving 10 bases unmatched. CDR3 in amino acids: CASSAETGLDTEAFF. CDR3 bases: TGTGCCAGCAGCGCCGAGACAGGGCTTGACACTGAAGCTTTCTTT.

This clonotype was detected ten times or more. Relative to the germline gene, one junction end is altered; a read error may explain this. The genes are TRBV7-2 and TRBJ1-2; tentatively, D is TRBD1 (5 bases). Germline-derived CDR1 and CDR2 are SGHTA and FQGNSA. This CDR3 region has 12 residues. The chain's CDR3 is CASSRDRLPSLF. CDR3 in DNA: TGTGCCAGCAGCCGGGACCGACTTCCCTCCCTTTTC.

The table lists this clonotype with many counts. The CDR3 is CASISGAGWGEAFF. The CDR3 DNA sequence: TGTGCCAGCATTTCGGGGGCGGGCTGGGGTGAAGCTTTCTTT. The chain links TRBV11-2 to TRBJ1-1, with TRBD1 as a possible D gene (6 bases). The germline CDR1 and CDR2 sequences are SGHAT and FQNNGV. The CDR3 totals 14 residues. With 7 bases removed from V and 7 bases from J, the gap between germline ends came to 19 bases.